Below, 22 T cell receptor beta chains from the same sample are listed, as sequenced in a study of shared clonotypes between healthy human individuals. Repertoires were generated with immunoSEQ multiplex PCR, while TCRdb's copy carries only in-frame clones and drops some. The sample includes roughly 2 million clones, more than 90% of them seen just once. The specimen was naive CD4+ T cells sorted from blood. The subset is: CD45RA+ positively selected. Receptors were obtained from a man aged 18 to 29 in good health.

V usage is TRBV20-1 and J usage is TRBJ1-2, with unresolved D. This CDR3 is 11 amino acids long. V lost 3 bases to trimming and J lost 7 bases, with 9 bases between them. Germline loops: CDR1 DFQATT, CDR2 SNEGSKA (reference sequence). The CDR3 region is CSASPTPGYTF. CDR3 nucleotides: TGCAGTGCTAGCCCCACACCTGGCTACACCTTC.

This chain's CDR3 is CASSLFNQPSSNQPQHF. As DNA, the CDR3 is TGTGCCAGCAGTTTATTTAATCAGCCGTCTAGCAATCAGCCCCAGCATTTT. The V gene is TRBV28, the J gene TRBJ1-5, with D unresolved. Germline CDR1 MDHEN, CDR2 SYDVKM. CDR3 length: 17 residues. V shed 1 base and J shed 0 bases, with 13 bases lying between them.

CDR3 DNA sequence: TGTGCCTGGTGGGACAGGGGAGAGACCCAGTACTTC. It encodes CAWWDRGETQYF. The chain joins TRBV30 to TRBJ2-5; TRBD1 matches 10 bases. This CDR3 region has 12 residues. Germline lookup yields CDR1 GTSNPN and CDR2 SVGIG (reference sequence). J lost 4 bases, V lost 5 bases, and 1 base had no gene match.

V is TRBV6-5 and J is TRBJ2-7, with 12 bases that match TRBD1. The CDR3 contains 13 residues. With 8 bases clipped from V and 6 bases from J, the junction kept 5 bases outside the gene matches. Germline V lookup: CDR1 MNHEY, CDR2 SVGAGI. The CDR3 loop is CASAGTGGREQYF. Written as DNA, the CDR3 is TGTGCCAGCGCCGGGACAGGGGGCCGCGAGCAGTACTTC.

This clone was detected only once. The CDR3 region has the DNA TGCGCCAGCAGCTTGGGGGTAGCGGGGCGGCAAGAGACCCAGTACTTC. It translates to CASSLGVAGRQETQYF. The J gene is TRBJ2-5, the V gene TRBV5-1, with 8 bases fitting TRBD2. CDR1 is SGHRS and CDR2 is YFSETQ in the germline V gene. CDR3 length equals 16 residues. The J segment lost 2 bases and the V segment lost 0 bases, leaving 6 bases of the junction unmatched.

The chain combines TRBV11-2 with TRBJ2-7; TRBD1 matches 9 bases. Trimming at V came to 5 bases and at J to 5 bases, leaving 7 bases not matched to a gene. The V gene's germline CDR1 is SGHAT and CDR2 FQNNGV. The CDR3 runs to 14 residues. The CDR3 DNA is TGTGCCAGCAGCGCAAACTGGGACAGGGACGAGCAGTACTTC. Amino acids: CASSANWDRDEQYF.

The chain is built from TRBV6-1 and TRBJ2-5, with a weak D call TRBD2 (5 bases). Germline V CDR1 and CDR2: MNHNS, SASEGT. The CDR3 contains 13 residues. V was cut by 7 bases and J by 0 bases, with 9 bases left in between. CDR3 residues: CASKEDNQETQYF. CDR3 nucleotide sequence: TGTGCCAGCAAGGAGGATAACCAAGAGACCCAGTACTTC.

V usage is TRBV7-2 and J usage is TRBJ1-3; the D is unclear. The V gene's germline CDR1 is SGHTA and CDR2 FQGNSA. The CDR3 extends over 16 amino acids. Trimming removed 0 bases from V and 2 bases from J, with 11 bases in between. The CDR3 sequence: CASSLAGAVTGNTIYF. The CDR3 nucleotides read TGTGCCAGCAGCTTAGCTGGTGCTGTCACTGGAAACACCATATATTTT.

The CDR3 sequence: CASSLLTGSGGYTF. The CDR3 nucleotides read TGTGCCAGCAGTTTACTGACAGGGTCAGGTGGCTACACCTTC. The J gene is TRBJ1-2, the V gene TRBV27, with 7 bases lining up with TRBD1. This CDR3 is 14 amino acids long. Germline values: CDR1 MNHEY, CDR2 SMNVEV (reference sequence). Unmatched junction bases numbered 7, after V lost 2 bases and J lost 7 bases.

V is TRBV5-6 and J is TRBJ2-2, with D perhaps TRBD1 (6 bases). Germline V CDR1 and CDR2: SGHDT, YYEEEE. The CDR3 has 14 amino acids. Trimming took off 4 bases at V and 4 bases at J, with 11 bases between the two ends. The CDR3 nucleotides are TGTGCCAGCAGCCCAGGACAGACCACCGGGGAGCTGTTTTTT. Its translation: CASSPGQTTGELFF.

The chain joins TRBV6-5 to TRBJ2-1; 7 positions match TRBD1. Germline V gene sequence: CDR1 MNHEY, CDR2 SVGAGI. The CDR3 runs 16 residues. After removal of 0 bases from V and 1 base from J, the junction contained 3 bases not matched to a gene. This CDR3 reads CASSYSSGQSYNEQFF. DNA for the CDR3: TGTGCCAGCAGTTACTCCTCGGGACAGTCCTACAATGAGCAGTTCTTC.

The DNA of the CDR3 is TGTGCCAGCCGATTCCGGACGGAGATTACAGATACGCAGTATTTT. It specifies CASRFRTEITDTQYF. V is TRBV18 and J is TRBJ2-3; D uncertain. The V gene's germline CDR1 is KGHSH and CDR2 LQKENI. The CDR3 contains 15 residues. V was shortened by 8 bases and J by 3 bases, with 18 bases between the two germline ends.

As to this clone: Other DNA sequences from this sample encode an identical CDR3 as well. The chain links TRBV30 to TRBJ2-7, with no clear D. Germline CDR1 reads GTSNPN; CDR2 reads SVGIG (reference sequence). V was cut by 0 bases and J by 3 bases, with 6 bases left in between. This CDR3 contains 12 residues. CDR3 amino acids: CAWSVSGYEQYF. CDR3 DNA sequence: TGTGCCTGGAGTGTATCGGGCTACGAGCAGTACTTC.

The chain combines TRBV5-1 with TRBJ2-7, with a tentative D call TRBD1 (6 bases). Trimming stripped 2 bases from V and 1 base from J, with 13 bases between. Germline CDR1 is SGHRS and CDR2 is YFSETQ. This CDR3 is 15 amino acids long. CDR3 coding DNA: TGCGCCAGCAGCTTTGCCGGGACAAATTCCTACGAGCAGTACTTC. It specifies CASSFAGTNSYEQYF. The full variable domain, in which reference TRBV5-1 and TRBJ2-7 provide the parts outside the CDR3, is KAGVTQTPRYLIKTRGQQVTLSCSPISGHRSVSWYQQTPGQGLQFLFEYFSETQRNKGNFPGRFSGRQFSNSRSEMNVSTLELGDSALYLCASSFAGTNSYEQYFGPGTRLTVT.

With respect to this clone: Other DNA sequences in this sample translate to the same CDR3. J is TRBJ1-3 and V is TRBV9, with D possibly matching TRBD1 (5 bases). The CDR3 is 14 amino acids. V was shortened by 0 bases and J by 2 bases, with 6 bases between the two germline ends. Germline V gives CDR1 SGDLS, CDR2 YYNGEE. CDR3 bases: TGTGCCAGCAGCGTAGGAGGGGCTGGAAACACCATATATTTT. Protein product: CASSVGGAGNTIYF.

V usage is TRBV10-1 and J usage is TRBJ2-1, with D possibly matching TRBD2 (6 bases). In germline, CDR1 is WNHNN, CDR2 SYGVQD (reference sequence). The V end was cut by 3 bases, the J end by 6 bases, with 9 bases between. The CDR3 covers 13 residues. CDR3 sequence reads: CASSDRGGNEQFF. DNA for the CDR3: TGCGCCAGCAGTGATCGGGGAGGCAATGAGCAGTTCTTC.

Worth noting for this clone: One end of the junction is discordant with germline, which a read error may explain. This chain joins TRBV7-7 and TRBJ2-5; D is ambiguous. Germline V gene sequence: CDR1 SSHAT, CDR2 FNYEAQ (reference sequence). This CDR3 is 13 amino acids long. CDR3 nucleotides: TGTGCTAGCAGCTTAGCCGACTGGCAGACCCAGTACTTC. It translates to CASSLADWQTQYF.

The chain links TRBV12-5 to TRBJ2-3; no reliable D call. The germline V and J ends were trimmed by 0 bases and 0 bases, with 10 bases remaining between them. The CDR3 length is 16 residues. CDR1 is LGHNT, CDR2 FRNRAP, per germline. CDR3 nucleotides: TGTGCTAGTGGTTTGGTACTGGGTTCTAGCACAGATACGCAGTATTTT. Amino acid sequence: CASGLVLGSSTDTQYF.

This chain connects TRBV18 to TRBJ2-7; the D gene is possibly TRBD1 (6 bases). Germline CDR1 KGHSH, CDR2 LQKENI. Trimming left V 6 bases short and J 4 bases short, with 19 bases between. The CDR3 length is 15 residues. CDR3 DNA: TGTGCCAGCTCCCCGACTCCCAGCCAGGGGTACGAGCAGTACTTC. This encodes CASSPTPSQGYEQYF.

This chain connects TRBV5-1 to TRBJ2-7, with D unclear. CDR1 is SGHRS and CDR2 is YFSETQ in the germline V gene. Between the trimmed V and J ends, which lost 3 bases and 4 bases, there was a span of 14 bases. This CDR3 has 14 amino acids. DNA of the CDR3: TGCGCCAGCAGCTCGGACGGAGAGCATTACGAGCAGTACTTC. Amino acids: CASSSDGEHYEQYF. The full variable domain, rest sourced from reference TRBV5-1 and TRBJ2-7, is KAGVTQTPRYLIKTRGQQVTLSCSPISGHRSVSWYQQTPGQGLQFLFEYFSETQRNKGNFPGRFSGRQFSNSRSEMNVSTLELGDSALYLCASSSDGEHYEQYFGPGTRLTVT.

Note on this clone: Other DNA sequences of this sample code for an identical CDR3. The gene calls are TRBV5-1 and TRBJ2-3; unclear D gene. Germline values: CDR1 SGHRS, CDR2 YFSETQ. The CDR3 consists of 14 residues. V was clipped by 0 bases and J by 0 bases, with 5 bases between them. The CDR3 sequence is CASSLGISTDTQYF. The CDR3 nucleotides read TGCGCCAGCAGCTTGGGAATTAGCACAGATACGCAGTATTTT.

This chain links TRBV5-6 with TRBJ1-6; 10 nucleotides agree with TRBD1. Germline-derived CDR1 and CDR2 are SGHDT and YYEEEE. The CDR3 spans 15 residues. The junction had 5 bases not matched to a gene; V was cut back by 4 bases and J by 7 bases. CDR3 nucleotides: TGTGCCAGCAGCATGACAGGGGGCGGAAATTCACCCCTCCACTTT. Encoded protein: CASSMTGGGNSPLHF.